The clone carrying this TCR beta chain was counted only a few times. Its antigen is not known. The record originates from a study of blood T cells in healthy people across ages. Isolated per sample were at least 7 million PBMCs. Study-wide results and limits: In these data, TCR beta diversity tracked strongly with naive T cell percentage. Naive CD4+ cells and diversity were both higher in long-lived donors than in aged donors.

Primed by a sample-barcoded 5' primer and a J-beta primer mix, a second PCR proceeded for about 6 to 12 cycles. Each cDNA was tagged by a template-switch adaptor containing 12 random nucleotides. TCRdb re-analysed the 5' RACE reads in MiXCR, keeping a single row per CDR3 protein. Of some 1.5 million distinct CDR3 sequences detected, roughly 27% appear once; the ten largest clones hold 7.7%. Specimen: blood. This clonotype originated in a young woman in good health.

The CDR3 sequence is CASGLTSGQETQYF. The CDR3 DNA is TGTGCCAGCGGATTAACCTCAGGGCAAGAGACCCAGTACTTC. The genes are TRBV28 and TRBJ2-5; tentatively, D is TRBD1 (5 bases). The germline CDR1 and CDR2 sequences are MDHEN and SYDVKM. Trimming left V 8 bases short and J 2 bases short, with 15 bases between. This CDR3 has 14 residues.